This entry concerns a single TCR beta chain. Antigen unknown. The PCR used 60 Vbeta and 13 Jbeta primers. Methods used by the authors: Roughly 80 million unique TCR beta chains, 9.5 million to 14 million shared, were counted in a later analysis. The table came from immunoSEQ multiplex PCR; TCRdb's copy has only in-frame clones and leaves some out. D and trimming come from the DNA, and the V and J calls and clone size come from that table. This table has roughly 260,000 clones, about 83% appearing once. This sample was taken from a study of cytomegalovirus exposure and HLA in healthy donors. Study information: From about 180 million T cells, an earlier analysis saw approximately 110 million unique TCR beta sequences. Study conclusions and caveats: In a later analysis, at a false discovery rate of 0.05, roughly 17,000 TCR beta sequences were associated with HLA alleles. In an earlier analysis, most TCR beta V segments were productive about 90% or about 30% of the time.

CDR1 is ENHRY, CDR2 SYGVKD, per germline. J gave up 4 bases and V 8 bases, and 11 bases lay outside the gene matches. CDR3 size: 14 residues. The material sequenced was PBMCs. The chain links TRBV10-3 to TRBJ2-7; 7 bases are shared with TRBD2. The TCR was taken from a woman in her forties in good health and CMV-seropositive. CDR3 in amino acids: CAIGGAGEEYEQYF. The CDR3 region has the DNA TGTGCCATCGGGGGTGCGGGAGAAGAATACGAGCAGTACTTC.